The source of this TCR beta chain is a study of low-dose radiotherapy and immunotherapy resistance in tumors. The wider study: Intravenous ipilimumab 1 mg/kg every six weeks was given with nivolumab 240 mg every two weeks. Patients took aspirin (300 mg orally, daily) for four cycles beginning at cycle 1 day 1. Covering alpha and beta chains, TRAV- and TRBV-specific primers were used for the first-strand cDNA.

Time point in this sample: after trial treatment. Treatment of the sample: LDRT plus nivolumab, ipilimumab, low-dose cyclophosphamide and aspirin (RACIN trial). Donors received nivolumab, ipilimumab, aspirin, low-dose cyclophosphamide and low-dose radiotherapy. V was cut by 4 bases and J by 0 bases, with 4 bases left in between. Germline V lookup: CDR1 SGHAT, CDR2 FQNNGV. The CDR3 has 12 amino acids. This clonotype has a count of ten or more. Using a constant-region primer together with a V-primer adapter, TCRs were subjected to about 18 PCR cycles of amplification. TCRdb re-derived calls from the reads in MiXCR, one entry per CDR3 protein. The sample gives roughly 50,000 distinct CDR3 sequences, approximately 35% of which show up once; roughly 8.2% is in the top ten.

The sequence derives from a male donor with rectosigmoid adenocarcinoma. The genes are TRBV11-2 and TRBJ2-7; D is uncertain. The sample was PBMCs, taken after low-dose radiotherapy plus immunotherapy. CDR3 residues: CASSSPSYEQYF. Here the CDR3 DNA reads TGTGCCAGCAGCTCCCCCTCCTACGAGCAGTACTTC. Based on the CDR3 plus reference TRBV11-2 and TRBJ2-7, the full variable domain is EAGVAQSPRYKIIEKRQSVAFWCNPISGHATLYWYQQILGQGPKLLIQFQNNGVVDDSQLPKDRFSAERLKGVDSTLKIQPAKLEDSAVYLCASSSPSYEQYFGPGTRLTVT.